These 14 T cell receptor beta chains were all obtained from the same sample, sequenced in a study of CD8 T cells in Susac syndrome. With random hexamers, reverse transcription was performed on about 0.5 to 1 ug of RNA. TCRdb re-called the immunoSEQ multiplex PCR reads with MiXCR, one entry per CDR3 protein. The table has roughly 180,000 distinct CDR3 sequences, around 94% seen once. Sequences were obtained from CD4+ T cells from PBMCs. The receptor source for this set is a human donor with Susac syndrome.

This rearrangement joins TRBV6-2 or TRBV6-3 to TRBJ1-2, with a tentative D call TRBD1 (6 bases). Germline V gene lookup returns CDR1 MNHEY and CDR2 SVGEGT. With 7 bases removed from V and 6 bases from J, the gap between germline ends came to 15 bases. The CDR3 sequence is 13 residues long. CDR3 protein: CASTRGGVHGYTF. The CDR3, as DNA: TGTGCCAGCACCCGAGGGGGTGTACATGGCTACACCTTC.

The V gene is TRBV25-1, the J gene TRBJ2-1, with D tentatively TRBD2 (6 bases). Germline CDR1 reads MGHDK; CDR2 reads SYGVNS. Trimming stripped 2 bases from V and 0 bases from J, with 17 bases between. CDR3 size: 18 residues. In DNA, the CDR3 is TGTGCCAGCAGTGAAGAACGTGGCGGGAAAAGCTCCTACAATGAGCAGTTCTTC. Protein sequence: CASSEERGGKSSYNEQFF.

The chain joins TRBV28 to TRBJ2-7; possibly TRBD2 for D (6 bases). V was trimmed by 10 bases and J by 4 bases, leaving 11 bases between them. Germline CDR1 and CDR2: MDHEN and SYDVKM. CDR3 length: 11 residues. The CDR3 DNA is TGTGCCATTGGGGCGGGGTACGAGCAGTACTTC. Its translation is CAIGAGYEQYF.

V is TRBV4-2 and J is TRBJ1-2; a weak D match, TRBD1 (5 bases). V was pared by 0 bases and J by 4 bases, with 21 bases between. This CDR3 contains 18 residues. Germline V CDR1 and CDR2: LGHNA, YNFKEQ. In DNA form, the CDR3 reads TGTGCCAGCAGCCAAGATCATTTTTTCAGGGATGAGGGCTATGGCTACACCTTC. Translation gives CASSQDHFFRDEGYGYTF.

This chain connects TRBV7-8 to TRBJ1-2, with 7 nucleotides matching TRBD1. Trimming at V came to 4 bases and at J to 8 bases, leaving 7 bases not matched to a gene. CDR1 is SGHVS and CDR2 is FQNEAQ in the germline V gene. The CDR3 totals 13 residues. The CDR3 protein is CASSSGQDGGYTF. In nucleotides, the CDR3 is TGTGCCAGCAGCTCTGGACAGGACGGCGGCTACACCTTC.

The chain couples TRBV30 to TRBJ1-2; a possible D gene is TRBD1 (6 bases). Per germline, CDR1 GTSNPN and CDR2 SVGIG (reference sequence). The CDR3 length is 16 residues. Trimming took off 3 bases at V and 3 bases at J, with 20 bases between the two ends. As DNA, the CDR3 is TGTGCCTGGAGCGTGGGTATTGCAAGGGGGGACTATGGCTACACCTTC. It codes for CAWSVGIARGDYGYTF.

J is TRBJ1-4 and V is TRBV24-1; 8 nucleotides agree with TRBD1. V trimming: 4 bases; J trimming: 8 bases; junction bases outside the gene matches: 5. Germline-derived CDR1 and CDR2 are KGHDR and SFDVKD. The CDR3 has 14 amino acids. CDR3 bases: TGTGCCACCAGTGACCGGGGACAGGCGGAAAAACTGTTTTTT. Translating gives CATSDRGQAEKLFF.

The chain combines TRBV7-2 with TRBJ2-5; 11 bases are a match to TRBD2. The V gene's germline CDR1 is SGHTA and CDR2 FQGNSA. J gave up 5 bases and V 1 base, and 3 bases lay outside the gene matches. There are 15 residues in the CDR3. The CDR3 coding sequence is TGTGCCAGCAGCTTAGTGTGGACTAGCGGGGAGACCCAGTACTTC. Translated: CASSLVWTSGETQYF.

The chain uses TRBV7-3 and TRBJ1-1; a weak D match, TRBD1 (6 bases). Germline V gene data show CDR1 as SGHTA and CDR2 as FQGTGA. V was cut by 4 bases and J by 4 bases, with 13 bases left in between. The CDR3 runs to 14 residues. The CDR3: CASSSTGILTEAFF. CDR3 sequence (DNA): TGTGCCAGCAGCTCGACAGGTATACTCACTGAAGCTTTCTTT.

V gene TRBV9 combines with J gene TRBJ2-3; D uncertain. CDR1 is SGDLS and CDR2 is YYNGEE in the germline V gene. V lost 3 bases to trimming and J lost 4 bases, with 9 bases between them. The CDR3 consists of 13 residues. The CDR3 DNA sequence: TGTGCCAGCAGCGCAATGGCAGCAGATACGCAGTATTTT. The encoded protein is CASSAMAADTQYF.

This chain uses TRBV5-6 with TRBJ1-2; possible D gene TRBD1, 6 bases. CDR1 SGHDT and CDR2 YYEEEE come from the germline V gene. V lost 5 bases, J lost 8 bases, and 16 bases lay in between. The CDR3 sequence is 13 residues long. CDR3 sequence reads: CASSYRQVRGYTF. The CDR3 DNA reads TGTGCCAGCAGTTACCGACAGGTCCGGGGCTACACCTTC. The variable domain in full, with the rest retrieved from reference TRBV5-6 and TRBJ1-2, is DAGVTQSPTHLIKTRGQQVTLRCSPKSGHDTVSWYQQALGQGPQFIFQYYEEEERQRGNFPDRFSGHQFPNYSSELNVNALLLGDSALYLCASSYRQVRGYTFGSGTRLTVV.

This clonotype was recorded only once. This chain joins TRBV20-1 and TRBJ2-1; 9 nucleotides line up with TRBD2. Trimming took 3 bases from V and 5 from J; bases not matched to a gene: 8. This CDR3 contains 15 residues. Germline V gene lookup returns CDR1 DFQATT and CDR2 SNEGSKA (reference sequence). CDR3 region: CSASSLAGSNNEQFF. The DNA for the CDR3 is TGCAGTGCTAGTTCCCTAGCGGGATCCAACAATGAGCAGTTCTTC.

This clonotype was observed a handful of times. The chain employs TRBV4-1 and TRBJ2-7; D is uncertain. Trimming stripped 1 base from V and 2 bases from J, with 12 bases between. The CDR3 runs 15 residues. Germline CDR1 is MGHRA and CDR2 is YSYEKL. As DNA, the CDR3 is TGCGCCAGCAGCCAAGGAGTGGACCCTACCTACGAGCAGTACTTC. Amino acid sequence: CASSQGVDPTYEQYF.

This chain joins TRBV12-5 and TRBJ2-2; 9 nucleotides align to TRBD1. Germline lookup yields CDR1 LGHNT and CDR2 FRNRAP. This CDR3 comprises 17 residues. Trimming cost V 2 bases and J 3 bases; bases outside gene matches: 7. The CDR3, as DNA: TGTGCTAGTGGTTTGATAAAAGACAGGGGGTACACCGGGGAGCTGTTTTTT. This gives the protein CASGLIKDRGYTGELFF.